This TCR beta chain was captured in a study of blood T cell repertoires in COVID-19. Whole-study context: T cells, B-cell-depleted T cells, or PBMCs provided the cDNA or gDNA that served as material.

Germline V gene data show CDR1 as SGHRS and CDR2 as YFSETQ. The V end was cut by 2 bases, the J end by 4 bases, with 7 bases between. The CDR3 length is 12 residues. The age range of participants was about 18 to 95 years, with residence in around 22 US areas. Symptom resolution, clearance, or two negative PCRs marked the recovered donors of Cohort 3. This clone is a singleton in its sample. Authors' data handling: Estimated nucleated cell counts came from reference gene primer amplification. TCRdb's table, derived via immunoSEQ multiplex PCR, lists solely in-frame clones and lacks some. V and J calls and clone size are given by that table; D and trimming were obtained from the DNA. In the table there are approximately 400,000 clones, 70% to 90% of which are singletons.

The receptor was derived from a man in his thirties or forties who had recovered from COVID-19. The sequenced sample consisted of PBMCs or T cells enriched from blood (not recorded which). The chain links TRBV5-1 to TRBJ2-7; perhaps TRBD2 as D (6 bases). The CDR3 coding sequence is TGCGCCAGCAGCTTCGGGAGTTACGAGCAGTACTTC. Translation: CASSFGSYEQYF.